Listed here are 14 T cell receptor beta chains from one sample, sequenced in a study of blood T cell repertoires in COVID-19 (dated by TCRdb to about 2020). Library preparation was by the immunoSEQ multiplex PCR assay. TCRdb took this table from immuneACCESS and kept in-frame rearrangements with V and J called. Such tables lack part of the clones; where checked against another copy, unresolved V genes explain under half of the gap, and the rest is unexplained. This sample comprises roughly 150,000 clones, almost 85% of them detected only once. The top ten clones comprise roughly 2.9% of the sample. The sequenced sample consisted of peripheral blood. Every receptor here comes from a man in his forties or fifties with acute or convalescent COVID-19.

The sample holds many counts of this clone. The chain has TRBV18 and TRBJ1-5; D remains unclear. The CDR3 loop spans 15 amino acids. Germline V CDR1 and CDR2: KGHSH, LQKENI. With 4 bases removed from V and 0 bases from J, the gap between germline ends came to 10 bases. CDR3 sequence reads: CASSHSTYSNQPQHF. The CDR3 DNA reads as TGTGCCAGCTCACATAGTACCTATAGCAATCAGCCCCAGCATTTT.

This chain uses TRBV5-1 with TRBJ2-1; 9 bases line up with TRBD2. This CDR3 region has 18 residues. V was pared by 4 bases and J by 0 bases, with 11 bases of the junction left unmatched. The germline V gene encodes CDR1 SGHRS and CDR2 YFSETQ. CDR3 DNA sequence: TGCGCCAGCAGCCCGCCGACTAGCGGACATAGCTCCTACAATGAGCAGTTCTTC. It is translated as CASSPPTSGHSSYNEQFF.

The CDR3 DNA is TGTGCCAGCAGCCTATCGGATGGACAGCGGATCTACTTC. Its protein product is CASSLSDGQRIYF. The chain couples TRBV7-9 to TRBJ2-5, with a possible D match to TRBD1 (6 bases). V lost 5 bases and J lost 14, with 21 bases in between. This CDR3 is built from 13 residues. Looked up from germline, CDR1 is SEHNR and CDR2 is FQNEAQ (reference sequence).

The chain combines TRBV18 with TRBJ1-1; D gene uncertain. This CDR3 has 14 residues. Germline loops: CDR1 KGHSH, CDR2 LQKENI. Trimming cost V 7 bases and J 7 bases, with 19 bases left between them. The CDR3 loop reads CASLRSQRSYEAFF. The DNA of the CDR3 is TGTGCCAGCTTGCGATCCCAGAGGAGCTATGAAGCTTTCTTT.

This chain links TRBV6-2 or TRBV6-3 with TRBJ1-1; 7 bases fit TRBD1. Unmatched junction bases numbered 7, after V lost 5 bases and J lost 1 base. The CDR3 contains 15 residues. Germline V gene lookup returns CDR1 MNHEY and CDR2 SVGEGT. CDR3 residues: CASSTRQGWNTEAFF. The CDR3 region has the DNA TGTGCCAGCAGTACCCGACAGGGATGGAACACTGAAGCTTTCTTT.

This chain uses TRBV10-3 with TRBJ1-6, with 7 bases aligning to TRBD1. This CDR3 comprises 16 residues. With V trimmed by 0 bases and J by 8 bases, 7 bases remained unmatched. From germline, CDR1 is ENHRY and CDR2 SYGVKD. The CDR3 here is CAISESPGGGYSPLHF. DNA for the CDR3: TGTGCCATCAGTGAGTCGCCAGGGGGTGGTTATTCACCCCTCCACTTT.

J is TRBJ1-1 and V is TRBV5-1; D not resolved. V was shortened by 2 bases and J by 8 bases, with 19 bases between the two germline ends. The CDR3 runs to 15 residues. Germline CDR1 and CDR2: SGHRS and YFSETQ. The CDR3: CASSFSTAGLTEAFF. DNA for the CDR3: TGCGCCAGCAGCTTCTCCACGGCAGGATTAACCGAAGCTTTCTTT.

The J gene is TRBJ1-2, the V gene TRBV7-9; tentative D call: TRBD1 (5 bases). Trimming removed 0 bases from V and 3 bases from J, with 5 bases in between. CDR1 SEHNR and CDR2 FQNEAQ come from the germline V gene (reference sequence). The CDR3 has 13 amino acids. This chain's CDR3 is CASSLARDYGYTF. As DNA, the CDR3 is TGTGCCAGCAGCTTAGCCAGGGACTATGGCTACACCTTC.

V is TRBV7-9 and J is TRBJ2-5; D is perhaps TRBD2 (6 bases). CDR1 and CDR2 from the germline V gene are SEHNR and FQNEAQ (reference sequence). The CDR3 consists of 13 residues. Trimming stripped 4 bases from V and 0 bases from J, with 6 bases between. As DNA, the CDR3 is TGTGCCAGCAGCTGGAGGGACCAAGAGACCCAGTACTTC. Translating it yields CASSWRDQETQYF.

This clone appeared once. The V gene is TRBV28, the J gene TRBJ2-7; TRBD1 might be the D (6 bases). Between the trimmed V and J ends, which lost 3 bases and 3 bases, there was a span of 15 bases. The CDR3 is made up of 15 amino acids. Germline V lookup: CDR1 MDHEN, CDR2 SYDVKM. CDR3 sequence: CASSFPRGGVYEQYF. In DNA, the CDR3 is TGTGCCAGCAGTTTTCCCAGGGGTGGGGTCTACGAGCAGTACTTC.

V usage is TRBV29-1 and J usage is TRBJ2-5, with a tentative D call TRBD1 (6 bases). Trimming cost V 7 bases and J 4 bases, with 19 bases left between them. This CDR3 is built from 14 residues. CDR1 is SQVTM and CDR2 is ANQGSEA in the germline V gene. The CDR3 is CSGLGHRAGETQYF. As DNA, the CDR3 is TGCAGCGGGTTGGGACATCGGGCGGGAGAGACCCAGTACTTC.

The chain employs TRBV2 and TRBJ1-4; 7 bases align to TRBD1. Germline V gene sequence: CDR1 SNHLY, CDR2 FYNNEI. The CDR3 extends over 14 amino acids. Trimming at V came to 6 bases and at J to 6 bases, leaving 7 bases not matched to a gene. The CDR3 loop reads CASRTGWMDEKLFF. The CDR3, as DNA: TGTGCCAGCAGGACAGGGTGGATGGATGAAAAACTGTTTTTT.

Only a few counts were recorded for this clone. The genes are TRBV18 and TRBJ2-1, with 8 nucleotides matching TRBD1. Germline V gives CDR1 KGHSH, CDR2 LQKENI. Germline trimming cut 5 bases from V and 3 bases from J; bases unmatched to any gene: 3. The CDR3 length is 14 residues. This CDR3 reads CASSGTGYYNEQFF. CDR3 DNA sequence: TGTGCCAGCTCAGGGACAGGATACTACAATGAGCAGTTCTTC.

Here the CDR3 DNA reads TGTGCCAGCAGTTTACTAGGCAGGGAGGGTGGCAATCAGCCCCAGCATTTT. Amino acid sequence: CASSLLGREGGNQPQHF. The chain carries TRBV27 and TRBJ1-5; maybe TRBD1 (5 bases). Germline loops: CDR1 MNHEY, CDR2 SMNVEV (reference sequence). The CDR3 has 17 residues. The germline V and J ends were trimmed by 2 bases and 2 bases, with 16 bases remaining between them.